This T cell receptor (beta chain) is from a study of T-cell memory formation after mild COVID-19. The study, taken as a whole, reports: Clones shrinking between day 15 and 85 showed a balanced CD4/CD8 split, and those that grew later tilted toward CD4+.

With regard to this clonotype: Its antigen remains unidentified.

Using its own MiXCR run on the 5' RACE reads, TCRdb lists one record per CDR3 protein. This table has under 450,000 distinct CDR3 sequences, around a quarter appearing once. With 3 bases removed from V and 12 bases from J, the gap between germline ends came to 12 bases. Per germline, CDR1 SGHRS and CDR2 YFSETQ. The CDR3 extends over 12 amino acids. What was sequenced was PBMCs or a T cell subset sorted from them (not recorded which). The sequence was obtained from an adult woman who had mild COVID-19 (a few samples of this study predate the infection). Cell type and time point are not known. The V gene is TRBV5-1, the J gene TRBJ2-2; weak D call: TRBD2 (6 bases). CDR3 in DNA: TGCGCCAGCAGCTCCCAAGGGACTCAGCTGTTTTTT. Translation: CASSSQGTQLFF.